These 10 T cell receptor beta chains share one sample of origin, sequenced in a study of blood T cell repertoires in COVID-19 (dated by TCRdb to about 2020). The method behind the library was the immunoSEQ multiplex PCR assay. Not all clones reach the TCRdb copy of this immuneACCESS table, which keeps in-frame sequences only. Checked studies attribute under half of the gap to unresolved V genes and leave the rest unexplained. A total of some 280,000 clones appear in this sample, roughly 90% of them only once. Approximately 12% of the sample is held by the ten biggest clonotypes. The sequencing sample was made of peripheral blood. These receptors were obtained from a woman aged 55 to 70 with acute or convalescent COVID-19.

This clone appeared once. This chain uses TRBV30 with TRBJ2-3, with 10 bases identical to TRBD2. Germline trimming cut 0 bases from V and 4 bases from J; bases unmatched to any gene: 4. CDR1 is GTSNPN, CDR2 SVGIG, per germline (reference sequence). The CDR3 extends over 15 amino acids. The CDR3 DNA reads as TGTGCCTGGAGTGTTACTAGCGGGAAAGCAGATACGCAGTATTTT. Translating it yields CAWSVTSGKADTQYF.

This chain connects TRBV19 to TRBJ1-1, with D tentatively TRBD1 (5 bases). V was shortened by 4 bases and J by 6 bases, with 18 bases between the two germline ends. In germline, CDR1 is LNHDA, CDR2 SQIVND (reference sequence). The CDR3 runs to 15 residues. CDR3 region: CASSTSAGSGAEAFF. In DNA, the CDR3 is TGTGCCAGTAGTACGAGTGCAGGGTCGGGCGCTGAAGCTTTCTTT.

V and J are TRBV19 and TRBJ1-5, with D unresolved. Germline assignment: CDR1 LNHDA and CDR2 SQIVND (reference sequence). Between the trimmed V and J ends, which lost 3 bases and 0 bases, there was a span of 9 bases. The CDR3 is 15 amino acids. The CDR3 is CASSISVGSNQPQHF. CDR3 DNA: TGTGCCAGTAGTATTAGTGTTGGTAGCAATCAGCCCCAGCATTTT.

The CDR3 region is CASSQGTGGFEKLFF. The DNA of the CDR3 is TGCGCCAGCAGCCAAGGGACAGGGGGCTTTGAAAAACTGTTTTTT. The chain is built from TRBV4-1 and TRBJ1-4, with 11 bases fitting TRBD1. The germline V gene encodes CDR1 MGHRA and CDR2 YSYEKL. This CDR3 spans 15 amino acids. V was pared by 1 base and J by 7 bases, with 2 bases of the junction left unmatched.

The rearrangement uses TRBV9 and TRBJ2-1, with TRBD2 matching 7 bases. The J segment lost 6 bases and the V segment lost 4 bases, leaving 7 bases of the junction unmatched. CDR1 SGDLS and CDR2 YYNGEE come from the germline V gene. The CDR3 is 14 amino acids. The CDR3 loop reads CASSLSGRPNEQFF. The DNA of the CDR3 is TGTGCCAGCAGCTTGTCCGGGAGGCCCAATGAGCAGTTCTTC.

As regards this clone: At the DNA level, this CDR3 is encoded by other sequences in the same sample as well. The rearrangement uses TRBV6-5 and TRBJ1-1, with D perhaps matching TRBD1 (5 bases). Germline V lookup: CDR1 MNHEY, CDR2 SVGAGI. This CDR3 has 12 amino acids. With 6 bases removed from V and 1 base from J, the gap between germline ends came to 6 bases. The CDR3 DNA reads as TGTGCCAGCAGCCAGGGGAACACTGAAGCTTTCTTT. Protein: CASSQGNTEAFF.

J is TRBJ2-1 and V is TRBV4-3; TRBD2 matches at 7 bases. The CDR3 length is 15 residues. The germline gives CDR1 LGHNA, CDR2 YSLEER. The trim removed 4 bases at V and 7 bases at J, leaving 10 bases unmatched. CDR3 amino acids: CASSRSGGGNNEQFF. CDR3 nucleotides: TGCGCCAGCAGCCGCAGTGGGGGGGGGAATAATGAGCAGTTCTTC.

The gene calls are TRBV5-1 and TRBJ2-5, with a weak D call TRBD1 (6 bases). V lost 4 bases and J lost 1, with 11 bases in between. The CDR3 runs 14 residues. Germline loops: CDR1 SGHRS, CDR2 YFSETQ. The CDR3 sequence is CASSTRGSQETQYF. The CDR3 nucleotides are TGCGCCAGCAGCACTAGGGGGTCCCAAGAGACCCAGTACTTC.

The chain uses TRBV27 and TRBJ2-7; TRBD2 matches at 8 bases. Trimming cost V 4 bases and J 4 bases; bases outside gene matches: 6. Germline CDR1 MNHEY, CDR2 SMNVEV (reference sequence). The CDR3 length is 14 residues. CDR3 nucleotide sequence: TGTGCCAGCAGTTATATAGCGGGGCCATACGAGCAGTACTTC. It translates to CASSYIAGPYEQYF.

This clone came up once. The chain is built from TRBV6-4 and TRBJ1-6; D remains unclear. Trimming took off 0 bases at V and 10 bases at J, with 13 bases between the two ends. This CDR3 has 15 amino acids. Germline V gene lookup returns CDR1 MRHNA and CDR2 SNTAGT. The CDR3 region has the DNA TGTGCCAGCAGTGACTCGAAGAACGTCGAGTCACCCCTCCACTTT. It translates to CASSDSKNVESPLHF.